This TCR beta chain was identified in a study of cytomegalovirus exposure and HLA in healthy donors. Per the germline V gene, CDR1 is SGHTA and CDR2 is FQGTGA. V dropped 4 bases and J dropped 7 bases, with 16 bases sitting between them. CDR3 length equals 14 residues. With 60 Vbeta and 13 Jbeta primers, the PCR was carried out. Data came from immunoSEQ multiplex PCR; TCRdb stores just in-frame clones and leaves some out. The sample yields just over 150,000 clones, under 90% seen once. Material for sequencing was PBMCs. This chain connects TRBV7-3 to TRBJ1-2, with D unresolved. The sequence came from a man aged 18 to 29 in good health and CMV-seronegative. The CDR3 protein is CASSSLGRVLGYTF. The DNA of the CDR3 is TGTGCCAGCAGCTCCTTAGGCCGGGTCCTTGGCTACACCTTC.